Listed below are T cell receptor beta chains from one sample, sequenced in a study of molecular identifiers for immune sequencing clone quantification. TCRdb called the PCR reads again in MiXCR, with one record for every CDR3 protein. The sample records approximately 500,000 distinct CDR3 sequences, around 21% being singletons. Input material: naive CD8+ T cells from blood, with Jurkat cell RNA spiked in. These receptors came from a human donor in good health. Some libraries in this study had Jurkat cell RNA spiked in. The CDR3 runs from the conserved cysteine through the conserved F or W. A D gene is named only where the DNA matches it firmly. The listing skips clone size in some rows; elsewhere it reads once, few, many or a size class.

TRBD2	TRBV9	TRBJ2-5	few	CASSAASGGPQETQYF	TGTGCCAGCAGCGCCGCTAGCGGGGGGCCCCAAGAGACCCAGTACTTC
TRBD1	TRBV5-4	TRBJ1-4	many	CASSPDRSNEKLFF	TGTGCCAGCAGCCCGGACAGGAGTAATGAAAAACTGTTTTTT
TRBD2	TRBV19	TRBJ2-1	many	CASSRGTSGNNEQFF	TGTGCCAGTAGTCGCGGGACTAGCGGGAACAATGAGCAGTTCTTC
NA	TRBV5-8	TRBJ2-5	few	CASSWPGGETQYF	TGTGCCAGCAGCTGGCCCGGAGGAGAGACCCAGTACTTC
TRBD1	TRBV3-1	TRBJ2-2	few	CASSQTGDNTGELFF	TGTGCCAGCAGCCAAACAGGGGATAATACCGGGGAGCTGTTTTTT
TRBD1	TRBV28	TRBJ2-7	many	CASSHTSQGADEQYF	TGTGCCAGCAGCCATACCTCACAGGGGGCCGACGAGCAGTACTTC
NA	TRBV5-6	TRBJ1-1	NA	CASSLDGTDEAFF	TGTGCCAGCAGCTTGGACGGCACAGATGAAGCTTTCTTT
NA	TRBV6-5	TRBJ1-1	many	CASSQGYHTEAFF	TGTGCCAGCAGCCAGGGATATCACACTGAAGCTTTCTTT
NA	TRBV30	TRBJ2-2	few	CAWSVHREELFF	TGTGCCTGGAGTGTACACCGCGAGGAGCTGTTTTTT
NA	TRBV9	TRBJ1-1	NA	CASSAGDKAAEAFF	TGTGCCAGCAGCGCCGGGGACAAGGCCGCTGAAGCTTTCTTT
NA	TRBV28	TRBJ1-1	many	CASSFNQGDGNTEAFF	TGTGCCAGCAGTTTTAATCAGGGAGACGGAAACACTGAAGCTTTCTTT
TRBD1	TRBV28	TRBJ2-7	NA	CASRTMETGLTSSYEQYF	TGTGCCAGCAGAACCATGGAGACAGGGCTGACCAGCTCCTACGAGCAGTACTTC
NA	TRBV28	TRBJ1-2	NA	CASSFLAFYGYTF	TGTGCCAGCAGTTTTTTGGCCTTTTATGGCTACACCTTC
NA	TRBV5-6	TRBJ1-2	few	CASSLVAALDYGYTF	TGTGCCAGCAGCTTGGTTGCAGCCCTAGACTATGGCTACACCTTC
TRBD2	TRBV5-5	TRBJ2-7	NA	CASSLGLAGGDEQYF	TGTGCCAGCAGCTTGGGACTAGCGGGGGGCGACGAGCAGTACTTC
TRBD1	TRBV20-1	TRBJ1-5	NA	CSARGVNRGLSNQPQHF	TGCAGTGCTAGAGGGGTAAACAGGGGGCTTAGCAATCAGCCCCAGCATTTT